This T cell receptor (beta chain) comes out of a study of OX40 agonist ivuxolimab in advanced cancers. Across the study: Dose-escalation patients had hepatocellular carcinoma, melanoma, renal cell or head and neck cancer. Aged about 20 to 80 with a mean of approximately 60 years, they were 82.7% male.

V was trimmed by 2 bases and J by 6 bases, leaving 11 bases between them. CDR3 size: 13 residues. Germline lookup yields CDR1 SGHRS and CDR2 YFSETQ. Sequenced by immunoSEQ multiplex PCR; TCRdb stores in-frame clones only, minus some. The sample includes about 22,000 clones, about 79% seen only once; the top ten take about 35%. The rearrangement joins TRBV5-1 to TRBJ1-2, with D unclear. The sample in question was CD4+ or CD8+ T cells sorted from blood, obtained in a trial of the OX40 agonist ivuxolimab. This TCR was sampled from an adult with an advanced solid tumor such as melanoma, head and neck, liver or kidney cancer. CDR3 coding DNA: TGCGCCAGCAGCTTTTTTTCCGCGAATGGCTACACCTTC. Translated: CASSFFSANGYTF.